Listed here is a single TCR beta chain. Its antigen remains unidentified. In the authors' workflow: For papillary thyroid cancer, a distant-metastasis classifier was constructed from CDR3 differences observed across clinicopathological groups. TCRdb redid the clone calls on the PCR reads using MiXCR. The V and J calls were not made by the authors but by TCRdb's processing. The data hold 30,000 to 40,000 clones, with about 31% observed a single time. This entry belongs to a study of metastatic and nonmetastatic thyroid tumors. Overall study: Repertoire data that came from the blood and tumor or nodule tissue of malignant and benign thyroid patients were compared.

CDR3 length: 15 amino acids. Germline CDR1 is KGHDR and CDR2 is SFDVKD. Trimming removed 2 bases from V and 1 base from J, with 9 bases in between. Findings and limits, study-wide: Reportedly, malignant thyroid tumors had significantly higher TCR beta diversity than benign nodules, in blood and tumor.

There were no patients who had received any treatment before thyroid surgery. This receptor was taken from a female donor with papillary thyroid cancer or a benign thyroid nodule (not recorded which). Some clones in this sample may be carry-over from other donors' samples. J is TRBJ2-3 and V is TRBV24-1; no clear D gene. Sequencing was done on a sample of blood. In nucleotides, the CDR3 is TGTGCCACCAGTGATTACGGAACGGGCACAGATACGCAGTATTTT. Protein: CATSDYGTGTDTQYF.